This T cell receptor (beta chain) was recovered during a study of long-term antiretroviral therapy in people with HIV. Study-level results: Older ART regimens were possibly in use when the blood was collected between about 2003 and 2017.

Deletions cut 5 bases from V and 3 bases from J, with 10 bases between. This CDR3 spans 13 amino acids. Germline V CDR1 and CDR2: SGHNT, YENEEA. In the case of this clone: Its antigen is unknown.

Researchers report immunoSEQ v3.0 was run at survey level. Assay used: immunoSEQ multiplex PCR; TCRdb lists only in-frame clones, some missing. The sample carries around 19,000 clones, about 80% recorded once. V and J are TRBV11-3 and TRBJ1-2; D uncertain. The sequences come from unsorted PBMCs, collected 0.3 years before starting antiretroviral therapy. The source is a man between 50 and 59 years old with HIV. The CDR3 DNA sequence: TGTGCCAGCAGCGCCCGGGGTGACTATGGCTACACCTTC. Its protein is CASSARGDYGYTF.